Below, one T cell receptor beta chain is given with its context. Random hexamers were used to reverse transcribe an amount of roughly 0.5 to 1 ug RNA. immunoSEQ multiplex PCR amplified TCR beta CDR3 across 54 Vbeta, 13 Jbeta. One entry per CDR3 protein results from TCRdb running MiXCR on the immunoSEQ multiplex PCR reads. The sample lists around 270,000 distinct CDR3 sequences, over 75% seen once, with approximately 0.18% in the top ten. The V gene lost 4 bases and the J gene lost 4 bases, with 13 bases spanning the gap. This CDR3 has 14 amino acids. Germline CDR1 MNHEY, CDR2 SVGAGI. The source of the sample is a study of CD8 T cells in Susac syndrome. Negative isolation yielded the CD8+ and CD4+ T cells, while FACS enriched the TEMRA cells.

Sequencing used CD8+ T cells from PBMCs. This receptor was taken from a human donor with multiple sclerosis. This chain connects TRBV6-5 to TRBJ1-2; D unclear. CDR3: CASSSPETGYGYTF. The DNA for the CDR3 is TGTGCCAGCAGTTCCCCAGAGACGGGCTATGGCTACACCTTC.